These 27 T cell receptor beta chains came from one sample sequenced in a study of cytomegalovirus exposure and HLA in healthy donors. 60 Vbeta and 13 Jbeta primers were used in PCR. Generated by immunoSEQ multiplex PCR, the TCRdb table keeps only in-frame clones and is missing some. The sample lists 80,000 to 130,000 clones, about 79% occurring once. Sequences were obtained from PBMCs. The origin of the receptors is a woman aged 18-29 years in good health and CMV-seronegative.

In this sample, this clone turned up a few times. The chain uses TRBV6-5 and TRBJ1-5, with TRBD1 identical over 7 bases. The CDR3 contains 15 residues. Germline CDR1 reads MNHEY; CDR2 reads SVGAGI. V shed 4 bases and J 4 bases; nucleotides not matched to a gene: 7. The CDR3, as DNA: TGTGCCAGCAGTTTCACAGGGGAGGTAAATCAGCCCCAGCATTTT. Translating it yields CASSFTGEVNQPQHF.

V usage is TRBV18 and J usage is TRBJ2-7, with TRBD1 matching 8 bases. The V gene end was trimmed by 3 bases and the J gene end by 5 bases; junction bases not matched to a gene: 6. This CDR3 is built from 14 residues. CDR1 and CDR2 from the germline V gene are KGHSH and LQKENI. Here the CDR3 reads CASSPGQGSHEQYF. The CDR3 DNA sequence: TGTGCCAGCTCACCCGGACAGGGTTCCCACGAGCAGTACTTC. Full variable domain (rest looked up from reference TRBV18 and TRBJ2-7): NAGVMQNPRHLVRRRGQEARLRCSPMKGHSHVYWYRQLPEEGLKFMVYLQKENIIDESGMPKERFSAEFPKEGPSILRIQQVVRGDSAAYFCASSPGQGSHEQYFGPGTRLTVT.

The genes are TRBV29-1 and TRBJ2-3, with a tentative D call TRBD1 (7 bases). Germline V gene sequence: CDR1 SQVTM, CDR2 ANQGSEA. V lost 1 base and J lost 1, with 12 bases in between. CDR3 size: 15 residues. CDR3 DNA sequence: TGCAGCGTTGAAGCCACAGGGGAGGGCACAGATACGCAGTATTTT. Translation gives CSVEATGEGTDTQYF.

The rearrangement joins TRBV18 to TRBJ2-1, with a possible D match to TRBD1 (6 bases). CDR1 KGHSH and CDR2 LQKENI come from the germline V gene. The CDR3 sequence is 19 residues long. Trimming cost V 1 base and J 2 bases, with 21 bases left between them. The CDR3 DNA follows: TGTGCCAGCTCACCACGTTCGGGACACCCTTCCGACCCCTACAATGAGCAGTTCTTC. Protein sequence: CASSPRSGHPSDPYNEQFF.

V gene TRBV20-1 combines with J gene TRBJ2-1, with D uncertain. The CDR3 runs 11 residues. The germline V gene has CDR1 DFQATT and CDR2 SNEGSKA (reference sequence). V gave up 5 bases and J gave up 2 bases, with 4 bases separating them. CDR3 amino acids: CSAEAYNEQFF. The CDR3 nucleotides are TGCAGTGCTGAGGCCTACAATGAGCAGTTCTTC.

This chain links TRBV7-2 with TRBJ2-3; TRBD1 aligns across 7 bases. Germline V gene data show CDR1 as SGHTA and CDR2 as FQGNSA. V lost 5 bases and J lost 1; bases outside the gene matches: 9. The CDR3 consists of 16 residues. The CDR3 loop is CASSHYTGEGTDTQYF. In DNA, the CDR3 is TGTGCCAGCAGCCACTATACAGGGGAAGGCACAGATACGCAGTATTTT.

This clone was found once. The CDR3 loop is CSAAGVLGNEQFF. CDR3 coding DNA: TGCAGCGCAGCGGGAGTATTGGGAAATGAGCAGTTCTTC. The rearrangement links TRBV29-1 to TRBJ2-1, with 8 nucleotides matching TRBD2. V shed 7 bases, J shed 7 bases, and the junction held 9 bases outside the gene matches. Germline assignment: CDR1 SQVTM and CDR2 ANQGSEA. The CDR3 covers 13 residues.

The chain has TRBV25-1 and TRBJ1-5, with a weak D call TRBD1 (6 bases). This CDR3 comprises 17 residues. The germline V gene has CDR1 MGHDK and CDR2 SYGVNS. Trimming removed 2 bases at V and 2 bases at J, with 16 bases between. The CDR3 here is CASSETGWTDGNQPQHF. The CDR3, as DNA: TGTGCCAGCAGTGAAACCGGTTGGACAGATGGCAATCAGCCCCAGCATTTT. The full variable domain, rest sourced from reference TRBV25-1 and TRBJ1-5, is EADIYQTPRYLVIGTGKKITLECSQTMGHDKMYWYQQDPGMELHLIHYSYGVNSTEKGDLSSESTVSRIRTEHFPLTLESARPSHTSQYLCASSETGWTDGNQPQHFGDGTRLSIL.

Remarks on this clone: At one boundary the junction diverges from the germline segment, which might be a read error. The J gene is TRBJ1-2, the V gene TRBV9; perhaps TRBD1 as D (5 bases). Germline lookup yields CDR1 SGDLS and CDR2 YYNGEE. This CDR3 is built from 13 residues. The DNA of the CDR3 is TGTGCCAGCAGCATGGGACTCTACTATGGCCACACCTTC. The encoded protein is CASSMGLYYGHTF.

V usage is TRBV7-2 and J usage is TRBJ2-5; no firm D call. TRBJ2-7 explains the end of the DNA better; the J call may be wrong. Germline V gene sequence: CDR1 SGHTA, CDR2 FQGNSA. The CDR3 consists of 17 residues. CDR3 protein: CASSLEALVRYGNEQYF. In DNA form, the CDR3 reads TGTGCCAGCAGCTTAGAAGCTCTAGTACGGTATGGAAACGAGCAGTACTTC.

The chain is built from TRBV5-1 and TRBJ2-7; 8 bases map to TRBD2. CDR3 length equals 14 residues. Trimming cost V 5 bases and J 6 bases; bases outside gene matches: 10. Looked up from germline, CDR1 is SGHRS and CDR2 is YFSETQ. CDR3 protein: CASSSPGTSAEQYF. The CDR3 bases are TGCGCCAGCAGTTCTCCCGGGACTAGTGCCGAGCAGTACTTC.

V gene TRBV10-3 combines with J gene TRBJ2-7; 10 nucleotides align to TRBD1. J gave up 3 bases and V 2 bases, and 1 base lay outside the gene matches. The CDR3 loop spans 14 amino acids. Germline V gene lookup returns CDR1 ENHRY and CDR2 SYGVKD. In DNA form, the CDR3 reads TGTGCCATCAGTGAGGGGGACAGGGGCTACGAGCAGTACTTC. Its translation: CAISEGDRGYEQYF.

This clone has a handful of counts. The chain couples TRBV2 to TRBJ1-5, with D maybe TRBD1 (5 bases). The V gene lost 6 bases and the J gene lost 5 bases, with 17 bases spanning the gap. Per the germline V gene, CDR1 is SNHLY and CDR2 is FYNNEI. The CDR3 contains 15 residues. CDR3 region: CASRSRGMGHQPQHF. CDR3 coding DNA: TGTGCCAGCAGATCACGGGGGATGGGACATCAGCCCCAGCATTTT. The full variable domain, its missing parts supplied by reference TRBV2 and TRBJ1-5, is EPEVTQTPSHQVTQMGQEVILRCVPISNHLYFYWYRQILGQKVEFLVSFYNNEISEKSEIFDDQFSVERPDGSNFTLKIRSTKLEDSAMYFCASRSRGMGHQPQHFGDGTRLSIL.

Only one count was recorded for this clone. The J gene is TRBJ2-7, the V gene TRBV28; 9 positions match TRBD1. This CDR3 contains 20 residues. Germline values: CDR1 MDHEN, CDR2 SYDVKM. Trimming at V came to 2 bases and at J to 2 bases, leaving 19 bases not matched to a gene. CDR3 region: CASSLKVGDRASILTYEQYF. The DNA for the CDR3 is TGTGCCAGCAGTTTAAAAGTTGGGGACAGGGCCTCAATTTTAACCTACGAGCAGTACTTC.

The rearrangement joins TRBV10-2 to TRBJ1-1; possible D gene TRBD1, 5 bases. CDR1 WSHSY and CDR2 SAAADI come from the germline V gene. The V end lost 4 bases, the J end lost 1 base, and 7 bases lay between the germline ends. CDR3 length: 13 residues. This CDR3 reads CASSGQGNTEAFF. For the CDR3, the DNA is TGCGCCAGCAGTGGGCAGGGGAACACTGAAGCTTTCTTT.

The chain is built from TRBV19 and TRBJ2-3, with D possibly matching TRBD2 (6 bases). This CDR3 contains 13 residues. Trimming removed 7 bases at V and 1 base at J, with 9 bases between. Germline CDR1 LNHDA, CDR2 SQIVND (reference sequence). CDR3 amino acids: CASNPGGTDTQYF. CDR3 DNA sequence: TGTGCCAGTAACCCGGGGGGCACAGATACGCAGTATTTT.

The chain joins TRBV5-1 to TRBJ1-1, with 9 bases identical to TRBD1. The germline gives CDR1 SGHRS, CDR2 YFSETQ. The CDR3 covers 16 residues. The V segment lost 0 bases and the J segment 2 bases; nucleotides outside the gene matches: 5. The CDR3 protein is CASSLAWDRVNTEAFF. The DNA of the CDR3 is TGCGCCAGCAGCTTGGCCTGGGACAGGGTTAACACTGAAGCTTTCTTT.

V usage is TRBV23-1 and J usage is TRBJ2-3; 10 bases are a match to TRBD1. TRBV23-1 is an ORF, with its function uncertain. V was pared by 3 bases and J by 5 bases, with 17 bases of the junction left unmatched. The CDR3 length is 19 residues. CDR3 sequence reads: CASSHREVGDRGYGDTQYF. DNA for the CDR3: TGCGCCAGCAGTCATCGGGAGGTAGGGGACAGGGGTTACGGAGATACGCAGTATTTT.

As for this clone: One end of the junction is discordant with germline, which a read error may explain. In DNA, the CDR3 is TGTGCCAGCAGCCCATCTGCGGGAGCCTACTATGAGCAGTTCTTC. As protein: CASSPSAGAYYEQFF. The chain combines TRBV7-9 with TRBJ2-1; 7 nucleotides align to TRBD2. Per germline, CDR1 SEHNR and CDR2 FQNEAQ (reference sequence). The CDR3 is made up of 15 amino acids.

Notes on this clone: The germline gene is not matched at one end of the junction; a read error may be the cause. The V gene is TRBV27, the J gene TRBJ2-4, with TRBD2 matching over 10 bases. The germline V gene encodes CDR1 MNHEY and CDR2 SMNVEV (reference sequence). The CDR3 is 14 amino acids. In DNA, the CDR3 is TGTGCCTGCAGCCTAGCGGGAGAGGGGTACATTCAGTACTTC. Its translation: CACSLAGEGYIQYF.

CDR3 coding DNA: TGTGCCAGCAGCCTACAGCAGGGTCGCCTAGCCAAAAACATTCAGTACTTC. Residues: CASSLQQGRLAKNIQYF. This chain links TRBV7-2 with TRBJ2-4; a possible D gene is TRBD1 (5 bases). V lost 5 bases and J lost 0, with 17 bases in between. Germline V CDR1 and CDR2: SGHTA, FQGNSA. There are 17 residues in the CDR3.

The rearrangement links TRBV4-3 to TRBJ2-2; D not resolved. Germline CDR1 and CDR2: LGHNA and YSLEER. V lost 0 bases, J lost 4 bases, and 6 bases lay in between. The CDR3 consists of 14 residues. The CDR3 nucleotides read TGCGCCAGCAGCCAAGATCTTAGCACCGGGGAGCTGTTTTTT. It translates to CASSQDLSTGELFF.

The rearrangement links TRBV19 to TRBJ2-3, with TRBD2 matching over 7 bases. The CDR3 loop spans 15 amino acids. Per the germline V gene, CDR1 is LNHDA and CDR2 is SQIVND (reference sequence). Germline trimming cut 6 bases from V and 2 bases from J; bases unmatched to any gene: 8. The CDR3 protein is CASSSLAEATDTQYF. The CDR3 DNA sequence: TGTGCCAGTAGCTCTCTAGCGGAGGCCACAGATACGCAGTATTTT.

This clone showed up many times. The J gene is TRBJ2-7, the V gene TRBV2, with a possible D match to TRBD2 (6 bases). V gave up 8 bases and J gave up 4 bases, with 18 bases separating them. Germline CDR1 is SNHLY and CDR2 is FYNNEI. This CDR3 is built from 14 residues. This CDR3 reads CASLRGGAWYEQYF. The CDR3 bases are TGTGCCAGCTTACGAGGCGGGGCCTGGTACGAGCAGTACTTC.

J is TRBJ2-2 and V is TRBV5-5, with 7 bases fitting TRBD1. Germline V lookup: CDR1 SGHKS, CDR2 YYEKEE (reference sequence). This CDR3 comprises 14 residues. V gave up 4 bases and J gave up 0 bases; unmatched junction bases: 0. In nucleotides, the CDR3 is TGTGCCAGCAGCAGGGGGCCGAACACCGGGGAGCTGTTTTTT. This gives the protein CASSRGPNTGELFF.

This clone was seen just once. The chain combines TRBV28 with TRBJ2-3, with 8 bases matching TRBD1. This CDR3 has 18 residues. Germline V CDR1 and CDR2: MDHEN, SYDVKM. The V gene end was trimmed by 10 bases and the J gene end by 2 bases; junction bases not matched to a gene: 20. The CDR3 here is CATEALSETGDYTDTQYF. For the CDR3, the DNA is TGTGCCACCGAGGCCTTGTCCGAGACAGGGGATTACACAGATACGCAGTATTTT.

The CDR3 loop reads CAGHRSGQGNYGYTF. The CDR3 DNA is TGTGCCGGTCACCGGTCGGGACAAGGGAACTATGGCTACACCTTC. This rearrangement joins TRBV28 to TRBJ1-2, with D tentatively TRBD1 (6 bases). The CDR3 is 15 residues long. The V and J ends lost 11 bases and 2 bases respectively, with 21 bases between them. Germline V lookup: CDR1 MDHEN, CDR2 SYDVKM.